This TCR beta chain was captured in a study of T cells in Graves' hyperthyroidism and ophthalmopathy. Authors of the study amplified TCR beta CDR3 regions from RNA transcripts. During a first-round RT-PCR of the TCR CDR3, the HTBI primer set was used. TCRdb reprocessed the multiplex PCR reads with MiXCR, giving one entry per CDR3 protein. The table has 450,000 to 700,000 distinct CDR3 sequences, 40% to 55% seen once. This clonotype was seen a handful of times. Its antigen is currently unknown. Diagnostic decisions used clinical symptoms, serum thyroxine and TRAb, thyroid ultrasound and orbital computed tomography. Study results and limitations: Blood also contained most expanded thyroid clonotypes above 0.001. Ophthalmopathy prediction by the model preceded onset by a median about 6.8 months. A model of 13 V-J pairs discriminated ophthalmopathy from stable hyperthyroidism.

The CDR3 sequence is 12 residues long. CDR1 is SQVTM, CDR2 ANQGSEA, per germline. V lost 4 bases to trimming and J lost 8 bases, with 11 bases between them. The TCR was taken from an adult woman with Graves' disease, either hyperthyroidism or ophthalmopathy (not recorded which). The V gene is TRBV29-1, the J gene TRBJ1-4; D is unclear. The specimen was peripheral blood or thyroid tissue (not recorded which). The CDR3 DNA is TGCAGCGTTGGATCCCTAGGAGAAAAACTGTTTTTT. This sequence encodes CSVGSLGEKLFF. The variable domain in full, with the rest retrieved from reference TRBV29-1 and TRBJ1-4, is SAVISQKPSRDICQRGTSLTIQCQVDSQVTMMFWYRQQPGQSLTLIATANQGSEATYESGFVIDKFPISRPNLTFSTLTVSNMSPEDSSIYLCSVGSLGEKLFFGSGTQLSVL.